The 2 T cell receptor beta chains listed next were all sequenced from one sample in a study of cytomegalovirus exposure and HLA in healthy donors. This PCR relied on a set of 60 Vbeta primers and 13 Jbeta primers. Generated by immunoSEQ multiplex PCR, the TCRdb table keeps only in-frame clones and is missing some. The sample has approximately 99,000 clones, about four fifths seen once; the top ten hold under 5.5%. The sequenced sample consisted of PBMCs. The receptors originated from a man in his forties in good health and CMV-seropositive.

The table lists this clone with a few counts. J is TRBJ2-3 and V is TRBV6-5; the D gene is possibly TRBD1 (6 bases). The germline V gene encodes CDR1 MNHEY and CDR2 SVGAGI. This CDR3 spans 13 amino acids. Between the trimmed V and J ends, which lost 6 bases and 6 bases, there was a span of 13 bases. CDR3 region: CASSHHRADTQYF. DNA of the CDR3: TGTGCCAGCAGCCATCACAGGGCGGATACGCAGTATTTT.

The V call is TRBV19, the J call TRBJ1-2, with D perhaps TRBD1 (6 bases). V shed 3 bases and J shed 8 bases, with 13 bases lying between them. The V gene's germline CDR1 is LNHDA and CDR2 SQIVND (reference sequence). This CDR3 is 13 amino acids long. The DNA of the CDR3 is TGTGCCAGTAGTATGGCAGGGGTAGAGGGCTACACCTTC. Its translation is CASSMAGVEGYTF.